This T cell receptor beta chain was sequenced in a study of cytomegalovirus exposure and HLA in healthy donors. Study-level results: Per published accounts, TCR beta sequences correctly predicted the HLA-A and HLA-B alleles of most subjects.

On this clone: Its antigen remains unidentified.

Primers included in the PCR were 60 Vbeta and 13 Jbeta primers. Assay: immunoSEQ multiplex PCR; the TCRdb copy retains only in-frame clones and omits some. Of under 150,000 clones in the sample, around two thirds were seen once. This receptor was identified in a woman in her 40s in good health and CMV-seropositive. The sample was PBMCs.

The DNA for the CDR3 is TGTGCCAGCAGTGGGGACAGAAAGGGATCTGAAGCTTTCTTT. Its protein product is CASSGDRKGSEAFF. The chain couples TRBV2 to TRBJ1-1; 7 nucleotides align to TRBD1. CDR1 is SNHLY and CDR2 is FYNNEI in the germline V gene. After removal of 4 bases from V and 6 bases from J, the junction contained 8 bases not matched to a gene. The CDR3 runs to 14 residues.